The text below deals with one TCR beta chain. Antigen: not known. This sample is drawn from a study of Graves' ophthalmopathy and Graves' hyperthyroidism. RNA served as the template for amplifying TCR beta CDR3 regions. Scientists carried out first-round RT-PCR using HTBI primers and then a second-round multiplex PCR. Using its own MiXCR run on the multiplex PCR reads, TCRdb lists one record per CDR3 protein. The table lists 150,000 to 200,000 distinct CDR3 sequences, about 40% of them singletons. 10 ml of fresh blood yielded the PBMCs by density gradient. CDR3 length: 15 amino acids. Germline V gene data show CDR1 as MNHEY and CDR2 as SVGAGI. The ends were cut back, 3 bases at V and 0 bases at J, with 11 bases in the middle. Study-wide results and caveats: The model predicted ophthalmopathy progression with roughly 70% sensitivity and 72% to 85% specificity.

The rearrangement uses TRBV6-5 and TRBJ1-2; D unclear. The clonotype originates from a woman between 40 and 50 years old with Graves' ophthalmopathy. The source material was peripheral blood. This chain's CDR3 is CASSYSWAANYGYTF. As DNA, the CDR3 is TGTGCCAGCAGTTATAGTTGGGCAGCTAACTATGGCTACACCTTC.